This T cell receptor (beta chain) was sequenced for a study of cytotoxic CD8 clonotypes in ibrutinib-treated CLL. V trimming: 5 bases; J trimming: 3 bases; junction bases outside the gene matches: 5. This CDR3 is built from 15 residues. Germline CDR1 reads SGHVS; CDR2 reads FNYEAQ. This table comes from immunoSEQ multiplex PCR, and its TCRdb copy is limited to in-frame clones, with some not included. The sample contains almost 85,000 clones, more than 70% of which appear only once. The chain uses TRBV7-6 and TRBJ2-1, with 9 bases lining up with TRBD2. This sample comprised PBMCs, obtained before ibrutinib treatment. The clonotype originates from a human donor with chronic lymphocytic leukemia. The CDR3 nucleotides are TGTGCCAGCAGCCCTCAGACTAGCGGCTACAATGAGCAGTTCTTC. It encodes CASSPQTSGYNEQFF.